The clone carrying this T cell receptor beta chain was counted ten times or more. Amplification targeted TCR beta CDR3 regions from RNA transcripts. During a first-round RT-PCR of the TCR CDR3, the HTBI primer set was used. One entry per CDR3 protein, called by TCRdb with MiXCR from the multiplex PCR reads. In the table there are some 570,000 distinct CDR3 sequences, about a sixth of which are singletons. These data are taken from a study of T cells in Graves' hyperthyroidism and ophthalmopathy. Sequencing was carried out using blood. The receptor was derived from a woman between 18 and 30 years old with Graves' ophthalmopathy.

CDR3 nucleotide sequence: TGTGCCAGCAGTTACTCGCCAGGGGGCACAGATACGCAGTATTTT. Translating gives CASSYSPGGTDTQYF. This rearrangement joins TRBV6-5 to TRBJ2-3; D possibly corresponds to TRBD1 (6 bases). The germline V gene encodes CDR1 MNHEY and CDR2 SVGAGI. Trimming removed 0 bases at V and 1 base at J, with 8 bases between. This CDR3 comprises 15 residues.